The sequence of this TCR beta chain was determined in a study of blood T cell repertoires in COVID-19. About the research overall: The origin of the acute and convalescent COVID-19 samples was the United States, Italy and Spain. T cells, B-cell-depleted T cells, or PBMCs provided the cDNA or gDNA that served as material.

Germline CDR1 and CDR2: MNHNY and SVGAGI (reference sequence). CDR3 size: 12 residues. V lost 7 bases and J lost 9, with 13 bases in between. Those enrolled in Seattle joined during active infection and were followed longitudinally afterward. Assay used: immunoSEQ multiplex PCR; TCRdb lists only in-frame clones, some missing. Among under 400,000 clones listed, approximately 89% were seen once. V and J are TRBV6-6 and TRBJ2-4; possibly TRBD1 for D (5 bases). The sequenced material came from peripheral blood. The receptor comes from a woman in her sixties with COVID-19, enrolled during active disease. CDR3 region: CASTLTQGIQYF. The CDR3 DNA sequence: TGTGCCAGCACCCTCACCCAGGGCATTCAGTACTTC.